This entry lists 21 T cell receptor beta chains sequenced from one sample in a study of Siglec-9 on CD8 T cells in melanoma. Here immunoSEQ multiplex PCR was the method, and the copy in TCRdb shows in-frame clones only, minus some. The table lists around 30,000 clones, roughly 80% of them singletons. Sample: Siglec-9- CD8+ T cells sorted from blood. The receptors were sampled from a human donor in good health.

The chain recombines TRBV20-1 with TRBJ2-7; D is possibly TRBD1 or TRBD2 (6 bases each). CDR3 size: 11 residues. Germline V gives CDR1 DFQATT, CDR2 SNEGSKA (reference sequence). The CDR3 loop is CSARGNRGLIV. CDR3 DNA: TGCAGTGCTAGAGGGAACCGGGGGCTGATCGTC.

The rearrangement links TRBV30 to TRBJ2-2; no definite D call. Germline V gene lookup returns CDR1 GTSNPN and CDR2 SVGIG (reference sequence). This CDR3 has 12 residues. Trimming shortened V by 5 bases and J by 8 bases, and 12 bases separated the two germline ends. DNA of the CDR3: TGTGCCTGGCCGAATACGTTAGGGGAGCTGTTTTTT. This codes for CAWPNTLGELFF.

V usage is TRBV4-1 and J usage is TRBJ2-7; 12 bases line up with TRBD2. CDR3 length: 14 amino acids. Unmatched junction bases numbered 0, after V lost 1 base and J lost 5 bases. The germline V gene has CDR1 MGHRA and CDR2 YSYEKL. Written as DNA, the CDR3 is TGCGCCAGCAGCCAAGGACTAGCGGGAGACGAGCAGTACGTC. This codes for CASSQGLAGDEQYV.

The V call is TRBV4-2, the J call TRBJ1-1, with D uncertain. This CDR3 region has 13 residues. Trimming stripped 4 bases from V and 4 bases from J, with 10 bases between. Germline V gene data show CDR1 as LGHNA and CDR2 as YNFKEQ. CDR3 coding DNA: TGTGCCAGCAGCCCGAACCAGATCACTGAAGCTTTCTTT. Encoded protein: CASSPNQITEAFF.

The CDR3 reads CSVEGVLVGETQYF. DNA for the CDR3: TGCAGCGTTGAGGGGGTTCTTGTGGGGGAGACCCAGTACTTC. V gene TRBV29-1 combines with J gene TRBJ2-5, with D tentatively TRBD1 or TRBD2 (5 bases each). Trimming took 3 bases from V and 5 from J, leaving 16 bases between them. From germline, CDR1 is SQVTM and CDR2 ANQGSEA. CDR3 length: 14 residues.

The genes are TRBV5-1 and TRBJ2-2; 9 bases line up with TRBD1. The CDR3 spans 17 residues. Unmatched junction bases numbered 12, after V lost 4 bases and J lost 5 bases. Germline values: CDR1 SGHRS, CDR2 YFSETQ. The CDR3: CASSNQKDRGQTGELFF. The DNA for the CDR3 is TGCGCCAGCAGCAACCAGAAGGACAGGGGTCAGACCGGGGAGCTGTTTTTT.

This clone was detected only once. This chain's CDR3 is CASSLNTGELFF. The CDR3 DNA reads as TGTGCCAGCTCACTCAACACCGGGGAGCTGTTTTTT. The gene calls are TRBV18 and TRBJ2-2; the D is unclear. V was trimmed by 4 bases and J by 2 bases, leaving 2 bases between them. Germline CDR1 reads KGHSH; CDR2 reads LQKENI. The CDR3 is made up of 12 amino acids.

The sample holds a few counts of this clone. This CDR3 is CASKNRDSKDANTGELFF. In nucleotides, the CDR3 is TGTGCCAGCAAAAATAGGGACAGCAAAGACGCGAACACCGGGGAGCTGTTTTTT. The J gene is TRBJ2-2, the V gene TRBV28; the match to TRBD1 covers 7 bases. Germline values: CDR1 MDHEN, CDR2 SYDVKM. The CDR3 is made up of 18 amino acids. V was pared by 7 bases and J by 0 bases, with 14 bases of the junction left unmatched.

The V call is TRBV5-1, the J call TRBJ2-6, with D unresolved. The length of the CDR3 is 15 residues. V lost 4 bases to trimming and J lost 1 base, with 9 bases between them. Germline V gene sequence: CDR1 SGHRS, CDR2 YFSETQ. The CDR3: CASSPHASGANVLTF. The CDR3 nucleotides are TGCGCCAGCAGCCCTCACGCTTCTGGGGCCAACGTCCTGACTTTC.

With regard to this clone: This same CDR3 is encoded by further DNA sequences in the sample. The chain recombines TRBV29-1 with TRBJ2-3; D possibly corresponds to TRBD1 (5 bases). The length of the CDR3 is 13 residues. Trimming took 2 bases from V and 6 from J, leaving 12 bases between them. Germline V lookup: CDR1 SQVTM, CDR2 ANQGSEA. The CDR3 nucleotides are TGCAGCGTTGAAAGCGATCCAGGGGATACGCAGTATTTT. Amino acid sequence: CSVESDPGDTQYF.

This clone was seen a single time. The genes are TRBV28 and TRBJ1-4, with D unclear. Germline CDR1 and CDR2: MDHEN and SYDVKM. The CDR3 contains 15 residues. Trimming took 5 bases from V and 6 from J, leaving 16 bases between them. Here the CDR3 reads CASSPKDLYDEKLFF. DNA of the CDR3: TGTGCCAGCAGTCCTAAAGACCTTTACGATGAAAAACTGTTTTTT.

The CDR3, as DNA: TGTGCCAGCAGCACCCTCCGGCAGGCGCACACCGGGGAGCTGTTTTTT. It encodes CASSTLRQAHTGELFF. The gene calls are TRBV6-6 and TRBJ2-2, with D hard to call. Deletions cut 6 bases from V and 3 bases from J, with 17 bases between. Germline CDR1 and CDR2: MNHNY and SVGAGI (reference sequence). The CDR3 contains 16 residues.

The V and J genes are TRBV6-5 and TRBJ1-5; no clear D gene. CDR1 and CDR2 from the germline V gene are MNHEY and SVGAGI. The CDR3 has 13 residues. Trimming shortened V by 11 bases and J by 1 base, and 12 bases separated the two germline ends. The CDR3 DNA reads TGTGCCGCCGGTCATACGAGCAATCAGCCCCAGCATTTT. Protein: CAAGHTSNQPQHF.

This chain connects TRBV2 to TRBJ2-1; a possible D gene is TRBD2 (5 bases). The germline V gene has CDR1 SNHLY and CDR2 FYNNEI. V shed 7 bases and J shed 7 bases, with 14 bases lying between them. The CDR3 is 13 amino acids. The CDR3 loop reads CASTPPGVNEQFF. CDR3 bases: TGTGCCAGCACCCCCCCCGGGGTTAATGAGCAGTTCTTC.

This chain connects TRBV7-9 to TRBJ2-1; TRBD2 matches 7 bases. The CDR3 spans 16 residues. CDR1 is SEHNR and CDR2 is FQNEAQ in the germline V gene (reference sequence). V shed 2 bases and J 2 bases; nucleotides not matched to a gene: 6. For the CDR3, the DNA is TGTGCCAGCAGCTTAACGGGACTACATACCTACAATGAGCAGTTCTTC. Its translation is CASSLTGLHTYNEQFF.

The V and J genes are TRBV7-9 and TRBJ2-5; 8 nucleotides line up with TRBD2. Germline CDR1 SEHNR, CDR2 FQNEAQ (reference sequence). The V segment lost 6 bases and the J segment 5 bases; nucleotides outside the gene matches: 8. The CDR3 runs 14 residues. The DNA for the CDR3 is TGTGCCAGCAGGACGGGGGGACTAGTTGAGACCCAGTACTTC. It is translated as CASRTGGLVETQYF.

J is TRBJ2-7 and V is TRBV27; tentative D call: TRBD2 (5 bases). Germline-derived CDR1 and CDR2 are MNHEY and SMNVEV (reference sequence). The CDR3 length is 17 residues. V gave up 3 bases and J gave up 2 bases, with 20 bases separating them. The CDR3 here is CASSFLLPGNNPYEQYF. CDR3 coding DNA: TGTGCCAGCAGTTTTCTACTTCCGGGAAATAATCCCTACGAGCAGTACTTC.

The V and J genes are TRBV5-6 and TRBJ1-2, with D perhaps TRBD1 (6 bases). There are 14 residues in the CDR3. In germline, CDR1 is SGHDT, CDR2 YYEEEE. Trimming removed 8 bases at V and 4 bases at J, with 18 bases between. CDR3 residues: CASSPQDSFYGYTF. CDR3 DNA sequence: TGTGCCAGTTCACCACAGGACAGCTTCTATGGCTACACCTTC.

The sample holds one count of this clone. The chain is built from TRBV4-1 and TRBJ2-1, with 10 bases that match TRBD2. The junction had 11 bases not matched to a gene; V was cut back by 4 bases and J by 2 bases. Germline V lookup: CDR1 MGHRA, CDR2 YSYEKL. The CDR3 is made up of 18 amino acids. The CDR3 loop reads CASSLLGAGGGTYNEQFF. CDR3 coding DNA: TGCGCCAGCAGCCTGCTCGGAGCGGGAGGGGGGACCTACAATGAGCAGTTCTTC.

V gene TRBV6-1 combines with J gene TRBJ1-2, with 9 bases that match TRBD1. This CDR3 contains 16 residues. The V and J ends lost 3 bases and 4 bases, in that order; junction bases with no gene match: 9. CDR1 and CDR2 (germline): MNHNS, SASEGT. The CDR3 sequence: CASSEETGGAVYGYTF. Here the CDR3 DNA reads TGTGCCAGCAGTGAGGAAACAGGGGGCGCGGTCTATGGCTACACCTTC.

This clone was observed once. The chain is built from TRBV5-1 and TRBJ2-7; 10 bases fit TRBD2. There are 16 residues in the CDR3. The trim removed 4 bases at V and 0 bases at J, leaving 7 bases unmatched. The germline gives CDR1 SGHRS, CDR2 YFSETQ. The DNA of the CDR3 is TGCGCCAGCAGCCCAAAAGCTAGCGGGGGCTCCTACGAGCAGTACTTC. Its protein is CASSPKASGGSYEQYF.